This T cell receptor (beta chain) was captured in a study of control samples from healthy donors and cancer patients (TCRdb year 2020). The library was made by the immunoSEQ multiplex PCR assay. The source is immuneACCESS, and TCRdb retained only in-frame sequences with V and J called. Part of the clones is not carried over; for the studies checked, unresolved V genes explain less than half of this, and the remainder is unexplained. The sample has roughly 370,000 clones on record, 80% to 95% of them singletons. Around 6.8% of the sample comes from the top ten. Regarding this clone: No antigen is known for it. No much larger clone is present one base from it, and per-base qualities are unavailable.

V and J lose 5 bases and 6 bases, and a span of 19 bases separates them. CDR1 and CDR2 (LNHDA, SQIVND) derive from the germline V gene (reference sequence). Spanning cysteine to phenylalanine, the CDR3 consists of 15 amino acids. Only the CDR3 DNA is retained, 45 bases long and in frame from the first base. Sequencing was done on a sample of PBMCs. The rearrangement combines TRBV19 with TRBJ1-2; no D gene can be assigned with confidence. This TCR derives from a man between 35 and 55 years old with head and neck cancer. The CDR3 has the sequence CASSLWDKTTDGYTF. The DNA sequence is as follows: TGTGCCAGTAGTCTCTGGGATAAAACCACGGATGGCTACACCTTC.